These T cell receptor beta chains were read from a single sample in a study of cytomegalovirus exposure and HLA in healthy donors. Using immunoSEQ multiplex PCR, the repertoire was profiled, and TCRdb retains in-frame clones only, with some absent. The sample lists some 74,000 clones, 65% to 70% occurring once. Sequenced input: PBMCs. The receptors shown here come from a man aged 40-49 years in good health and CMV-seropositive. The conserved cysteine and the conserved F or W are not part of the CDR3 here.

v_call: TRBV5-6
cdr3_aa: ASSSNRDRGEKLF

v_call: TRBV6-1
cdr3_aa: ASSLNEAF

v_call: TRBV6-5
cdr3_aa: ASSLGQTTYEQY

v_call: TRBV7-8
cdr3_aa: ASSFDGQGRSPLH

v_call: TRBV4-2
cdr3_aa: ASSQDRENSPLH

v_call: TRBV4-2
cdr3_aa: ASSQAEGRVSPLH

v_call: TRBV10-3
cdr3_aa: AIRGLTSGEQY

v_call: TRBV2
cdr3_aa: ATQPGQGSNEQF

v_call: TRBV29-1
cdr3_aa: SVEGGYQGPEAF

v_call: TRBV29-1
cdr3_aa: SAGPGGAGNTIY

v_call: TRBV2
cdr3_aa: ASSVTGWSTEAF

v_call: TRBV6-4
cdr3_aa: ASSDSSGGADTQY

v_call: TRBV19
cdr3_aa: ASSIDLEDRT

v_call: TRBV27
cdr3_aa: ASRGDGYQPQH

v_call: TRBV1
cdr3_aa: TTPPGGCYEQY

v_call: TRBV4-1
cdr3_aa: ASSQTGSKKLF

v_call: TRBV7-9
cdr3_aa: AERGTGLTGELF

v_call: TRBV5-6
cdr3_aa: ASSKGEYTGELF

v_call: TRBV15
cdr3_aa: ATSRGGTLH

v_call: TRBV6-6
cdr3_aa: ASSSRTSGGYNEQF

v_call: TRBV27
cdr3_aa: ASSFGVRAEAF

v_call: TRBV10-3
cdr3_aa: AIRETGARNTIY

v_call: TRBV10-1
cdr3_aa: ASSDMQKNTEAF

v_call: TRBV29-1
cdr3_aa: SVGGTSTITDTQY

v_call: TRBV19
cdr3_aa: ASSIGTGYQPQH

v_call: TRBV5-6
cdr3_aa: ASSYMGTGANVLT

v_call: TRBV5-1
cdr3_aa: ASSLGQGEDEAF

v_call: TRBV5-4
cdr3_aa: ASSAAGDTEAF

v_call: TRBV7-2
cdr3_aa: ASSLEGHPTETQY

v_call: TRBV6-4
cdr3_aa: ASSDSGGLRGGYT

v_call: TRBV14
cdr3_aa: ASSPSGGLNEKLF

v_call: TRBV5-4
cdr3_aa: ASSGLEANVLT

v_call: TRBV7-6
cdr3_aa: ASSLRPLRTPGGNEKLF

v_call: TRBV6-6
cdr3_aa: ASSWTSGVGYEQY

v_call: TRBV4-3
cdr3_aa: ASSHAGTHKGYTDTQY

v_call: TRBV4-3
cdr3_aa: ASSQDPVNTEAF

v_call: TRBV6-5
cdr3_aa: ASRNLGGEQY

v_call: TRBV19
cdr3_aa: ASRGTEDQPQH

v_call: TRBV6-5
cdr3_aa: ASRRLRNTGELF

v_call: TRBV30
cdr3_aa: AWSVIAGGKLALH

v_call: TRBV30
cdr3_aa: AWSPPRETQY

v_call: TRBV4-1
cdr3_aa: ASSLRWETGSYGYT

v_call: TRBV5-6
cdr3_aa: ASSAEGQGAFTFYGYT

v_call: TRBV7-7
cdr3_aa: ASSPPGTITYEQY

v_call: TRBV7-7
cdr3_aa: ASSLGGLETQY

v_call: TRBV27
cdr3_aa: ASSPPGQGARYT

v_call: TRBV7-9
cdr3_aa: ASSLLEELF

v_call: TRBV7-2
cdr3_aa: ASSPRAGHEQY

v_call: TRBV7-2
cdr3_aa: ASSSRNLARGVHNEQF

v_call: TRBV14
cdr3_aa: ASSSRIGLEAYEQY

v_call: TRBV6-1
cdr3_aa: ASPFFAGPNEQF

v_call: TRBV11-2
cdr3_aa: ASSRAANTQY

v_call: TRBV5-1
cdr3_aa: ASSLGGQGRNEQF

v_call: TRBV14
cdr3_aa: ASSQTGGADTQY

v_call: TRBV14
cdr3_aa: ASSYSGANVLT

v_call: TRBV28
cdr3_aa: ASRGAGTTPNTGELF

v_call: TRBV14
cdr3_aa: ASSQAMGRETQY

v_call: TRBV18
cdr3_aa: ASSPLYSGEITDTQY

v_call: TRBV29-1
cdr3_aa: SVAEASSYNEQF